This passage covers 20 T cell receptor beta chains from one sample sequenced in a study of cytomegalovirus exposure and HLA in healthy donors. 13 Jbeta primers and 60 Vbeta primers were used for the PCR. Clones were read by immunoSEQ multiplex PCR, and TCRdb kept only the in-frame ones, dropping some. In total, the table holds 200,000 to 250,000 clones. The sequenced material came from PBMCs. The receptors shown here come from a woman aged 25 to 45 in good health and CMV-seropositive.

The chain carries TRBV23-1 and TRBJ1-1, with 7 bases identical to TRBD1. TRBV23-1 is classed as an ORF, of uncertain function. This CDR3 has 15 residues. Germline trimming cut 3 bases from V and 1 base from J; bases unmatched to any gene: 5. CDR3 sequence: CASSQHRGPNTEAFF. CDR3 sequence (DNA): TGCGCCAGCAGTCAGCACAGGGGCCCGAACACTGAAGCTTTCTTT.

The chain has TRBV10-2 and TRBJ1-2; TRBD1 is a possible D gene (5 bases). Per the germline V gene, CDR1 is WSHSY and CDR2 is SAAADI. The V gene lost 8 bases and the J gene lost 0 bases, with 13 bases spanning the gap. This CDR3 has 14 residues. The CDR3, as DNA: TGCGCCAGCTCCAGGGATGGGGCTAACTATGGCTACACCTTC. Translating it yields CASSRDGANYGYTF.

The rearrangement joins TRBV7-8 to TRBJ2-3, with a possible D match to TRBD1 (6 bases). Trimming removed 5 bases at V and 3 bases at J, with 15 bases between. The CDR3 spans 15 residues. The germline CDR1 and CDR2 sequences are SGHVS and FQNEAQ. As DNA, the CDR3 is TGTGCCAGCAGCCAGGACAGCGCTTATACAGATACGCAGTATTTT. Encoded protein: CASSQDSAYTDTQYF.

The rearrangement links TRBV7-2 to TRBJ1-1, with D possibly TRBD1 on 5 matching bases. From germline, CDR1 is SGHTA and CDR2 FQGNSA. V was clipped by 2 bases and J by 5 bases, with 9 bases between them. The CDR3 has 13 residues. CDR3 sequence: CASSLQGWTEAFF. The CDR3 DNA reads TGTGCCAGCAGCTTACAGGGTTGGACTGAAGCTTTCTTT.

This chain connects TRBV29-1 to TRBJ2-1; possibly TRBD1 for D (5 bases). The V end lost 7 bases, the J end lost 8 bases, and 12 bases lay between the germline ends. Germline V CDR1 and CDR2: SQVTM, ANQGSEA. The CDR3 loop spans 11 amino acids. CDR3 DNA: TGCAGCGCCCGAAGGGGATATGAGCAGTTCTTC. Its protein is CSARRGYEQFF.

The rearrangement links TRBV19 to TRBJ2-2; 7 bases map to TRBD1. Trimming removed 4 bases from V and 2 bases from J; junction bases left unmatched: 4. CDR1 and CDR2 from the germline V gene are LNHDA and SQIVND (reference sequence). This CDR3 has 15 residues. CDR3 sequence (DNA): TGTGCCAGTAGTACCGGGACAGCTAACACCGGGGAGCTGTTTTTT. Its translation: CASSTGTANTGELFF.

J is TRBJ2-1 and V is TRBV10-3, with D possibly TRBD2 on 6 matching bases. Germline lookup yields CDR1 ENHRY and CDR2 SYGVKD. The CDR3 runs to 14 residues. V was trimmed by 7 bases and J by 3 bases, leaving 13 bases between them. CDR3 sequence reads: CAIKEGISYNEQFF. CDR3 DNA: TGTGCCATCAAGGAGGGGATAAGCTACAATGAGCAGTTCTTC.

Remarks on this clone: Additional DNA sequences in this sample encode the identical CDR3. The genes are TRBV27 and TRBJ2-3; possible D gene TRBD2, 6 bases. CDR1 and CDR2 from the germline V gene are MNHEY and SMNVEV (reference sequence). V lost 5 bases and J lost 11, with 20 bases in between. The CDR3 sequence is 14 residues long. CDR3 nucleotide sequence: TGTGCCAGCAGTCTAGCCTCTTTCGGGGGACGGCAGTATTTT. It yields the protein CASSLASFGGRQYF.

CDR3 coding DNA: TGTGCCAGCAGCTTAGTCGGACTAGCCCCCACAGATACGCAGTATTTT. Translated, it gives CASSLVGLAPTDTQYF. The V gene is TRBV7-8, the J gene TRBJ2-3; 8 bases match TRBD2. From germline, CDR1 is SGHVS and CDR2 FQNEAQ. V dropped 1 base and J dropped 2; count of bases not matched to a gene: 5. This CDR3 has 16 residues.

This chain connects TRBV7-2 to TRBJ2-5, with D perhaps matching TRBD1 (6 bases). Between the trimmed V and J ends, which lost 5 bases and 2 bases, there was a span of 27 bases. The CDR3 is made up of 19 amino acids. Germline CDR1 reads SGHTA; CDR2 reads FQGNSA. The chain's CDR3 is CASSPQYLNRAKLQETQYF. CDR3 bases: TGTGCCAGCAGCCCCCAATACTTAAACAGGGCCAAACTTCAAGAGACCCAGTACTTC.

CDR3 residues: CASSVDVGSGTGELFF. The CDR3 DNA reads as TGTGCCAGCAGCGTAGACGTCGGGAGCGGCACCGGGGAGCTGTTTTTT. The chain has TRBV9 and TRBJ2-2, with D possibly TRBD2 on 6 matching bases. Germline assignment: CDR1 SGDLS and CDR2 YYNGEE. The CDR3 is 16 residues long. V was pared by 0 bases and J by 4 bases, with 13 bases between.

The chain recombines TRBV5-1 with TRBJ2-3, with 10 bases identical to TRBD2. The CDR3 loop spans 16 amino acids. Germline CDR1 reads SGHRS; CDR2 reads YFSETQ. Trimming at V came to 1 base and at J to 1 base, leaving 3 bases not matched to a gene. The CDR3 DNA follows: TGCGCCAGCAGCTTGACCGGGACTAGCGGCACAGATACGCAGTATTTT. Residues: CASSLTGTSGTDTQYF.

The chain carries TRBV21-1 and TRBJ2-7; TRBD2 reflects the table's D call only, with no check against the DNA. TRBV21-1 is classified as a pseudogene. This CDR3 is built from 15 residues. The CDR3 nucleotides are TGTGCCAGCAGCATAGCGAGGGGGGGGTACTACGAGCAGTACTTC. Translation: CASSIARGGYYEQYF.

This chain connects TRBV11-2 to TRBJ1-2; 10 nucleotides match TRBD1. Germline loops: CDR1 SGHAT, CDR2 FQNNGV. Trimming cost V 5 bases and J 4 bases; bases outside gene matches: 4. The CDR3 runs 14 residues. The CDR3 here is CASSLDRGTYGYTF. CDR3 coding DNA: TGTGCCAGCAGCCTGGACAGGGGGACCTATGGCTACACCTTC.

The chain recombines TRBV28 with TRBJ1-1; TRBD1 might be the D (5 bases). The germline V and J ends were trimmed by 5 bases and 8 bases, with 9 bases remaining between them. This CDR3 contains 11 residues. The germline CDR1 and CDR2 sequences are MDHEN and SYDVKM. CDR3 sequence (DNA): TGTGCCAGCAGTCAAGGGGTGGAAGCTTTCTTT. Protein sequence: CASSQGVEAFF.

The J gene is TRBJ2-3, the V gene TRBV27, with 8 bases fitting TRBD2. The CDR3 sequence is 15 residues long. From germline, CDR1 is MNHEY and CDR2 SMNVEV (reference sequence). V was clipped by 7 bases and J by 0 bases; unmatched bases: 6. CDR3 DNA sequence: TGTGCCAGCACCCCGACTAGCGAGAGCACAGATACGCAGTATTTT. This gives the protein CASTPTSESTDTQYF.

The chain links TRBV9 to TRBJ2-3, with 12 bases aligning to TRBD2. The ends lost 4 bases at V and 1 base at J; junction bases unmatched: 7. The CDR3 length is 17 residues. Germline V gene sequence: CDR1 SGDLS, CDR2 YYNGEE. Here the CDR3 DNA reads TGTGCCAGCAGCTCTAGCGGGGGGGCTTTTGGCACAGATACGCAGTATTTT. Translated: CASSSSGGAFGTDTQYF.

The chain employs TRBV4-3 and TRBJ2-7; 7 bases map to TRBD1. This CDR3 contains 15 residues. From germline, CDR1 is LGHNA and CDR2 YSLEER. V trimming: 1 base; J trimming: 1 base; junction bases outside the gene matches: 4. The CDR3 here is CASSQGGGQSYEQYF. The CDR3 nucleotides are TGCGCCAGCAGCCAAGGAGGGGGCCAGTCCTACGAGCAGTACTTC.

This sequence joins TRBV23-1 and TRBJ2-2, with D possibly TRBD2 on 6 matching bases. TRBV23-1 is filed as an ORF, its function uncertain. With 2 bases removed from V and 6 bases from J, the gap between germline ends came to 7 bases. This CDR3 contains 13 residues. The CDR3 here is CASSQGGSGELFF. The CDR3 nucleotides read TGCGCCAGCAGTCAAGGGGGGTCCGGGGAGCTGTTTTTT.

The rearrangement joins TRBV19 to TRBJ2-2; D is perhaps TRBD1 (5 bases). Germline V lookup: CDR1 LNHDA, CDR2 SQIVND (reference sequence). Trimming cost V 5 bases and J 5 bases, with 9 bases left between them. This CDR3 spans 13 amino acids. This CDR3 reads CASSPDITGELFF. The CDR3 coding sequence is TGTGCCAGTAGTCCGGACATTACCGGGGAGCTGTTTTTT.